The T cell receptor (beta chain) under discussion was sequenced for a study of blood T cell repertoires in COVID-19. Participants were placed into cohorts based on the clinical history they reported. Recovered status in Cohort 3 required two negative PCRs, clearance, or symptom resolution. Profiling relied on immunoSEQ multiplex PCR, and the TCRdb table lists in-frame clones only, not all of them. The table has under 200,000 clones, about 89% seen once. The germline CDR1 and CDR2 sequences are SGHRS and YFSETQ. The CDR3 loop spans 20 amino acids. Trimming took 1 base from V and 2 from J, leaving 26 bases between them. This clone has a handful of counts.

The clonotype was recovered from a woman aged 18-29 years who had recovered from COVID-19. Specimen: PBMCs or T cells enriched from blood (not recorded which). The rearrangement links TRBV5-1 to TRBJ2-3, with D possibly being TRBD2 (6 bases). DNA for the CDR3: TGCGCCAGCAGCTTGAACCCCCCACAATGGGGGGACTCCCCCACAGATACGCAGTATTTT. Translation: CASSLNPPQWGDSPTDTQYF.